This T cell receptor beta chain was observed in a study of CD8+ T cells in alopecia areata. Per the germline V gene, CDR1 is SGHTA and CDR2 is FQGNSA. V was clipped by 4 bases and J by 0 bases; unmatched bases: 3. This CDR3 has 15 residues. The study, taken as a whole, reports: The study found higher clonality in lesional than normal scalp, especially in alopecia totalis/universalis. Scalp repertoires also include resident alphabeta T cells from normal skin.

As regards this clone: What it recognizes is unknown.

Sequencing templates came from extracted RNA that was reverse transcribed into cDNA. Only in-frame clones appear in the TCRdb table, and some are missing; sequencing was by immunoSEQ multiplex PCR. The sample carries fewer than 100,000 clones, nearly 45% recorded once. V usage is TRBV7-2 and J usage is TRBJ1-2; 9 bases line up with TRBD1. Sequencing was done on a sample of CD4+ T cells sorted from blood. This clonotype was sampled from a human donor with alopecia areata. CDR3 sequence (DNA): TGTGCCAGCAGCTCCCGGACAGGGGCTAACTATGGCTACACCTTC. The encoded protein is CASSSRTGANYGYTF.